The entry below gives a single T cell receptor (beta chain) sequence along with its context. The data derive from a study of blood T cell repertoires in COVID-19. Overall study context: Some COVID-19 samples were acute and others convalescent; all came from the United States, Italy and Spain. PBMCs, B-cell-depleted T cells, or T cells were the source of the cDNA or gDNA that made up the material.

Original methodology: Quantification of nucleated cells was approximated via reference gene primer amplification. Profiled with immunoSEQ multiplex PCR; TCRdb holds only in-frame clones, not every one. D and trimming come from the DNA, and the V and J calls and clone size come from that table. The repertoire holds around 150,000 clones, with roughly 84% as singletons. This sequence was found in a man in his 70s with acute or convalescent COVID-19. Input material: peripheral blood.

CDR3 sequence (DNA): TGTGCCACCAGCAGAGATCCGGGGGTATACTCTGGAAACACCATATATTTT. This gives the protein CATSRDPGVYSGNTIYF. The chain uses TRBV15 and TRBJ1-3, with a possible D match to TRBD1 (5 bases). Trimming cost V 0 bases and J 0 bases, with 12 bases left between them. The CDR3 length is 17 residues. Germline CDR1 is LNHNV and CDR2 is YYDKDF (reference sequence).